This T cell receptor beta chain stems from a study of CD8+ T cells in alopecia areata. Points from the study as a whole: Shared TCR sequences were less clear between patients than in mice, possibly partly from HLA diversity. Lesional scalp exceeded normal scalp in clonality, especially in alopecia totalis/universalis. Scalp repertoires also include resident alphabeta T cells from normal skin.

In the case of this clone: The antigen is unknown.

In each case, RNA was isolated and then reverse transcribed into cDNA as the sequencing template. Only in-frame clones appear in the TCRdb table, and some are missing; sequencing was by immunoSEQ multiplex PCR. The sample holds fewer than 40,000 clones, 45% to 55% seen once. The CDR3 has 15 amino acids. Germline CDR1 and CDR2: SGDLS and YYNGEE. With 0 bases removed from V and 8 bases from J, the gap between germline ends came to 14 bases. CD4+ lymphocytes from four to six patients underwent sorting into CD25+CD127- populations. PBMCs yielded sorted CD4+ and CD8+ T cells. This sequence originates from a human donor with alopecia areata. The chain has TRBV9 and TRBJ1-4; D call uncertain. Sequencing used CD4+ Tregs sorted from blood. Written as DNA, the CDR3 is TGTGCCAGCAGCGTAGCGGCGGCAGCCAGAGAAAAACTGTTTTTT. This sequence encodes CASSVAAAAREKLFF.